The 13 T cell receptor beta chains below were found in one sample sequenced in a study of shared clonotypes between healthy human individuals. Sequenced by immunoSEQ multiplex PCR; TCRdb stores in-frame clones only, minus some. Among approximately 2.4 million clones listed, 90% to 96% were seen once. Material: naive CD4+ T cells sorted from blood. Subset: CD45RA+ positively selected. Receptors originate from a young man in good health.

V gene TRBV7-2 combines with J gene TRBJ1-3; D ambiguous. CDR3 length: 15 amino acids. Germline V lookup: CDR1 SGHTA, CDR2 FQGNSA. V shed 5 bases and J shed 0 bases, with 11 bases lying between them. The CDR3 nucleotides are TGTGCCAGCAGCCCCCCGGGAAGCTCTGGAAACACCATATATTTT. Protein sequence: CASSPPGSSGNTIYF.

This clone was found once. The chain joins TRBV18 to TRBJ1-5, with a weak D call TRBD1 (6 bases). CDR1 and CDR2 from the germline V gene are KGHSH and LQKENI. The CDR3 extends over 16 amino acids. The ends were cut back, 0 bases at V and 2 bases at J, with 11 bases in the middle. CDR3 in amino acids: CASSPPPGGRNQPQHF. The DNA of the CDR3 is TGTGCCAGCTCACCACCGCCGGGGGGGCGCAATCAGCCCCAGCATTTT.

The V call is TRBV4-1, the J call TRBJ2-1; TRBD1 or TRBD2 may be the D gene (5 bases each). The germline V gene has CDR1 MGHRA and CDR2 YSYEKL. CDR3 length equals 13 residues. The V end lost 0 bases, the J end lost 15 bases, and 15 bases lay between the germline ends. The CDR3 DNA sequence: TGCGCCAGCAGCCAAGATGGGAGAGTCACAGGGTTCTTC. It is translated as CASSQDGRVTGFF.

V and J are TRBV10-3 and TRBJ2-3; either TRBD1 or TRBD2 may fit D (5 bases each). Germline V gene data show CDR1 as ENHRY and CDR2 as SYGVKD. CDR3 length equals 15 residues. V lost 7 bases and J 1 base, leaving 15 bases between the germline ends. CDR3 sequence (DNA): TGTGCCATCAAGCCGGGGCAGGGACGCACAGATACGCAGTATTTT. Its translation: CAIKPGQGRTDTQYF.

The rearrangement links TRBV4-1 to TRBJ2-1; 9 bases map to TRBD2. CDR3 length equals 17 residues. Germline values: CDR1 MGHRA, CDR2 YSYEKL. Unmatched junction bases numbered 12, after V lost 1 base and J lost 8 bases. CDR3: CASSQGPTSGARDEQFF. Here the CDR3 DNA reads TGCGCCAGCAGCCAAGGCCCGACTAGCGGCGCTCGTGATGAGCAGTTCTTC.

J is TRBJ2-1 and V is TRBV5-1; 9 bases map to TRBD1. The V gene's germline CDR1 is SGHRS and CDR2 YFSETQ. The V segment lost 3 bases and the J segment 7 bases; nucleotides outside the gene matches: 8. This CDR3 comprises 15 residues. CDR3 in DNA: TGCGCCAGCAGCTCCAATGTGGACAGGGGAAATGAGCAGTTCTTC. Its translation is CASSSNVDRGNEQFF.

Here the CDR3 DNA reads TGTGCCAGTAGCCTTCTCGGAACTCCGAGCAATCAGCCCCAGCATTTT. Residues: CASSLLGTPSNQPQHF. The J gene is TRBJ1-5, the V gene TRBV19; no clear D. This CDR3 is 16 amino acids long. The V and J ends lost 6 bases and 1 base respectively, with 16 bases between them. CDR1 LNHDA and CDR2 SQIVND come from the germline V gene (reference sequence).

V is TRBV29-1 and J is TRBJ2-3, with 13 positions matching TRBD2. After removal of 6 bases from V and 5 bases from J, the junction contained 5 bases not matched to a gene. The germline V gene has CDR1 SQVTM and CDR2 ANQGSEA. The CDR3 contains 14 residues. The CDR3 bases are TGCAGCGTGAGGACTAGCGGGAGACTAGATACGCAGTATTTT. It specifies CSVRTSGRLDTQYF.

This sequence joins TRBV27 and TRBJ1-5, with TRBD1 identical over 8 bases. From germline, CDR1 is MNHEY and CDR2 SMNVEV (reference sequence). V dropped 5 bases and J dropped 4; count of bases not matched to a gene: 4. The CDR3 loop spans 14 amino acids. The DNA of the CDR3 is TGTGCCAGCAGTCCCCGGACAGGGAATCAGCCCCAGCATTTT. It is translated as CASSPRTGNQPQHF.

V usage is TRBV13 and J usage is TRBJ2-3; a possible D gene is TRBD2 (6 bases). The CDR3 extends over 14 amino acids. The germline V and J ends were trimmed by 3 bases and 4 bases, with 11 bases remaining between them. Germline lookup yields CDR1 PRHDT and CDR2 FYEKMQ (reference sequence). The CDR3 loop is CASSLGGPSDTQYF. The CDR3 bases are TGTGCCAGCAGCTTGGGGGGACCTTCAGATACGCAGTATTTT. The full variable domain, in which reference TRBV13 and TRBJ2-3 provide the parts outside the CDR3, is AAGVIQSPRHLIKEKRETATLKCYPIPRHDTVYWYQQGPGQDPQFLISFYEKMQSDKGSIPDRFSAQQFSDYHSELNMSSLELGDSALYFCASSLGGPSDTQYFGPGTRLTVL.

The genes are TRBV7-9 and TRBJ2-2; D possibly corresponds to TRBD1 (5 bases). The CDR3 sequence is 15 residues long. Germline CDR1 and CDR2: SEHNR and FQNEAQ (reference sequence). Trimming pared 3 bases from V and 1 base from J, leaving 9 bases between. CDR3 sequence (DNA): TGTGCCAGCAGCTTGTCCAGGGTGAACACCGGGGAGCTGTTTTTT. Translation gives CASSLSRVNTGELFF.

The V call is TRBV5-1, the J call TRBJ2-7; 12 nucleotides line up with TRBD1. The CDR3 is 16 residues long. The germline V gene has CDR1 SGHRS and CDR2 YFSETQ. The V gene end was trimmed by 4 bases and the J gene end by 7 bases; junction bases not matched to a gene: 12. The CDR3 nucleotides read TGCGCCAGCAGCCCGGGGACAGGGGGCGCGGGCAAAGAGCAGTACTTC. Amino acid sequence: CASSPGTGGAGKEQYF.

The table lists this clone with a count of one. V usage is TRBV19 and J usage is TRBJ1-2, with D perhaps matching TRBD1 (5 bases). CDR1 is LNHDA, CDR2 SQIVND, per germline (reference sequence). The V and J ends lost 5 bases and 2 bases respectively, with 12 bases between them. This CDR3 is 14 amino acids long. The chain's CDR3 is CASSYSPGNYGYTF. CDR3 nucleotides: TGTGCCAGTAGTTACTCCCCAGGGAACTATGGCTACACCTTC. The whole variable domain, filled in from reference TRBV19 and TRBJ1-2, reads DGGITQSPKYLFRKEGQNVTLSCEQNLNHDAMYWYRQDPGQGLRLIYYSQIVNDFQKGDIAEGYSVSREKKESFPLTVTSAQKNPTAFYLCASSYSPGNYGYTFGSGTRLTVV.